This passage covers 22 T cell receptor beta chains from one sample sequenced in a study of T cells after somatic rescue of genetic block. Assay used: immunoSEQ multiplex PCR; TCRdb lists only in-frame clones, some missing. The data show 70,000 or so clones, with 85% to 95% seen just once and about 2.9% held by the top ten. Material: peripheral blood mononuclear cells (PBMCs). These receptors originate from a man between 35 and 55 years old.

The chain has TRBV30 and TRBJ1-5, with D uncertain. The germline V gene encodes CDR1 GTSNPN and CDR2 SVGIG (reference sequence). V gave up 2 bases and J gave up 2 bases, with 13 bases separating them. The CDR3 sequence is 15 residues long. CDR3 in amino acids: CAWSLVGGGNQPQHF. The CDR3 bases are TGTGCCTGGAGTTTGGTTGGTGGGGGCAATCAGCCCCAGCATTTT.

Here the CDR3 DNA reads TGTGCCAGCAGCTCCTCCCGGGACAGGGCCCTCTCTGGGGCCAACGTCCTGACTTTC. It yields the protein CASSSSRDRALSGANVLTF. The gene calls are TRBV7-9 and TRBJ2-6; the match to TRBD1 covers 9 bases. The CDR3 is 19 residues long. The junction had 10 bases not matched to a gene; V was cut back by 4 bases and J by 0 bases. Germline CDR1 and CDR2: SEHNR and FQNEAQ (reference sequence). Filled out from reference TRBV7-9 and TRBJ2-6, the complete variable domain reads DTGVSQNPRHKITKRGQNVTFRCDPISEHNRLYWYRQTLGQGPEFLTYFQNEAQLEKSRLLSDRFSAERPKGSFSTLEIQRTEQGDSAMYLCASSSSRDRALSGANVLTFGAGSRLTVL.

The V gene is TRBV7-2, the J gene TRBJ2-2; D might be TRBD1 (6 bases). Germline V gene lookup returns CDR1 SGHTA and CDR2 FQGNSA. V lost 4 bases and J lost 6, with 9 bases in between. The CDR3 loop spans 13 amino acids. The CDR3 sequence: CASSSQGAGELFF. CDR3 DNA sequence: TGTGCCAGCAGCTCACAGGGTGCCGGGGAGCTGTTTTTT.

The CDR3 spells CASSELAGGPNGELFF. CDR3 nucleotide sequence: TGTGCCAGCAGTGAACTAGCGGGAGGGCCGAACGGGGAGCTGTTTTTT. The V and J genes are TRBV6-4 and TRBJ2-2; TRBD2 matches 13 bases. CDR1 and CDR2 (germline): MRHNA, SNTAGT. With V trimmed by 3 bases and J by 7 bases, 5 bases remained unmatched. The CDR3 contains 16 residues.

The chain carries TRBV27 and TRBJ1-2; unclear D gene. Germline V gene lookup returns CDR1 MNHEY and CDR2 SMNVEV (reference sequence). The CDR3 contains 12 residues. Trimming stripped 6 bases from V and 1 base from J, with 6 bases between. The CDR3 DNA follows: TGTGCCAGCAGAACGGATAACTATGGCTACACCTTC. Translation gives CASRTDNYGYTF.

Only one count was recorded for this clone. The V and J genes are TRBV9 and TRBJ2-7; D possibly uses TRBD1 or TRBD2 (6 bases each). Between the trimmed V and J ends, which lost 3 bases and 7 bases, there was a span of 14 bases. Per germline, CDR1 SGDLS and CDR2 YYNGEE. CDR3 length equals 13 residues. CDR3 in amino acids: CASSASGAREQYF. The CDR3 DNA follows: TGTGCCAGCAGCGCCTCGGGGGCTAGGGAGCAGTACTTC.

The rearrangement links TRBV6-5 to TRBJ2-1; 8 nucleotides agree with TRBD2. The CDR3 spans 16 residues. Losses at the gene ends were 4 bases for V and 0 bases for J; bases not matched to a gene: 5. CDR1 and CDR2 (germline): MNHEY, SVGAGI. CDR3 coding DNA: TGTGCCAGCAGTTCAACGGGGGGGAGCTCCTACAATGAGCAGTTCTTC. The encoded protein is CASSSTGGSSYNEQFF.

The gene calls are TRBV9 and TRBJ2-2; D is undetermined. The CDR3 has 14 amino acids. Trimming cost V 0 bases and J 4 bases, with 7 bases left between them. Germline loops: CDR1 SGDLS, CDR2 YYNGEE. The CDR3, as DNA: TGTGCCAGCAGCGTAGCAGAATCCACCGGGGAGCTGTTTTTT. Its protein product is CASSVAESTGELFF.

V and J are TRBV2 and TRBJ2-2; 9 bases are a match to TRBD1. Trimming at V came to 6 bases and at J to 4 bases, leaving 9 bases not matched to a gene. The CDR3 runs to 16 residues. Germline values: CDR1 SNHLY, CDR2 FYNNEI. CDR3 loop: CASRDLDRGGTGELFF. DNA for the CDR3: TGTGCCAGCAGGGACCTTGACAGGGGGGGCACCGGGGAGCTGTTTTTT.

V gene TRBV18 combines with J gene TRBJ2-2, with 8 bases matching TRBD2. Germline CDR1 is KGHSH and CDR2 is LQKENI. V shed 6 bases, J shed 0 bases, and the junction held 6 bases outside the gene matches. The CDR3 totals 16 residues. The CDR3 loop is CASSLLAVANTGELFF. CDR3 nucleotides: TGTGCCAGCTCGTTACTAGCGGTAGCGAACACCGGGGAGCTGTTTTTT.

This chain links TRBV16 with TRBJ1-2, with 9 bases aligning to TRBD1. J gave up 3 bases and V 6 bases, and 5 bases lay outside the gene matches. The germline gives CDR1 KGHSY, CDR2 FQNENV. The CDR3 covers 14 residues. The CDR3 protein is CASSTGGSYYGYTF. CDR3 nucleotide sequence: TGTGCCAGCAGTACAGGGGGCTCTTACTATGGCTACACCTTC.

This rearrangement joins TRBV7-2 to TRBJ2-1; D gene uncertain. The CDR3 contains 13 residues. Germline values: CDR1 SGHTA, CDR2 FQGNSA. V was pared by 6 bases and J by 9 bases, with 15 bases between. CDR3 sequence: CASRATRPGEQFF. As DNA, the CDR3 is TGTGCCAGCAGGGCCACTCGGCCGGGTGAGCAGTTCTTC. The full variable domain, with the rest looked up from reference TRBV7-2 and TRBJ2-1, is GAGVSQSPSNKVTEKGKDVELRCDPISGHTALYWYRQSLGQGLEFLIYFQGNSAPDKSGLPSDRFSAERTGGSVSTLTIQRTQQEDSAVYLCASRATRPGEQFFGPGTRLTVL.

This clone is labeled medium-sized (0.01 to 0.1%). The rearrangement uses TRBV19 and TRBJ1-1, with TRBD1 as a possible D gene (5 bases). Germline V gene sequence: CDR1 LNHDA, CDR2 SQIVND (reference sequence). The CDR3 totals 15 residues. Trimming left V 0 bases short and J 4 bases short, with 12 bases between. The CDR3 sequence: CASSIDRGIGTEAFF. The DNA of the CDR3 is TGTGCCAGTAGTATAGATCGGGGGATCGGCACTGAAGCTTTCTTT.

This clone showed up just a few times. CDR3: CASSLGLLYGTEAFF. The CDR3 nucleotides read TGTGCCAGCAGCTTAGGCCTTTTATACGGCACTGAAGCTTTCTTT. The V and J genes are TRBV7-2 and TRBJ1-1; D remains ambiguous. V lost 1 base and J 4 bases, leaving 13 bases between the germline ends. The CDR3 has 15 amino acids. CDR1 SGHTA and CDR2 FQGNSA come from the germline V gene.

V usage is TRBV7-8 and J usage is TRBJ2-1, with 8 positions matching TRBD1. CDR3 size: 16 residues. Per the germline V gene, CDR1 is SGHVS and CDR2 is FQNEAQ. The V gene end was trimmed by 5 bases and the J gene end by 6 bases; junction bases not matched to a gene: 12. The CDR3 DNA reads as TGTGCCAGCAGCCCCTTTCTGGGACAGGATGGCAATGAGCAGTTCTTC. It codes for CASSPFLGQDGNEQFF.

The chain recombines TRBV18 with TRBJ2-1, with 8 bases matching TRBD1. CDR3 length: 13 residues. J lost 5 bases, V lost 6 bases, and 3 bases had no gene match. Germline CDR1 is KGHSH and CDR2 is LQKENI. The CDR3 reads CASSPDRDNEQFF. The CDR3 DNA follows: TGTGCCAGCTCCCCGGACAGGGACAATGAGCAGTTCTTC.

The CDR3 spells CASSLHRVNSPLHF. The CDR3 DNA reads as TGTGCCAGCAGCTTGCACAGGGTCAATTCACCCCTCCACTTT. This sequence joins TRBV11-3 and TRBJ1-6; tentatively, D is TRBD1 (6 bases). This CDR3 comprises 14 residues. Germline V gives CDR1 SGHNT, CDR2 YENEEA. V was pared by 3 bases and J by 7 bases, with 10 bases between.

The chain uses TRBV6-5 and TRBJ2-7, with D possibly being TRBD1 or TRBD2 (6 bases each). Germline V gene data show CDR1 as MNHEY and CDR2 as SVGAGI. The CDR3 runs to 14 residues. V lost 2 bases and J lost 4, with 12 bases in between. CDR3 region: CASSYAAGQYEQYF. In DNA form, the CDR3 reads TGTGCCAGCAGTTACGCGGCGGGACAATACGAGCAGTACTTC.

The V gene is TRBV27, the J gene TRBJ2-1; 13 nucleotides line up with TRBD2. The V and J ends lost 2 bases and 0 bases, in that order; junction bases with no gene match: 7. The CDR3 totals 19 residues. Germline CDR1 is MNHEY and CDR2 is SMNVEV (reference sequence). The CDR3 is CASSLVELAGGPSYNEQFF. For the CDR3, the DNA is TGTGCCAGCAGTTTAGTTGAACTAGCGGGAGGGCCCTCCTACAATGAGCAGTTCTTC.

This clone showed up just once. This chain connects TRBV5-8 to TRBJ1-1; 8 bases match TRBD1. Trimming at V came to 3 bases and at J to 1 base, leaving 2 bases not matched to a gene. From germline, CDR1 is SGHTS and CDR2 YDEGEE. This CDR3 region has 14 residues. The CDR3 protein is CASSWTGWNTEAFF. CDR3 nucleotide sequence: TGTGCCAGCAGCTGGACAGGGTGGAACACTGAAGCTTTCTTT.

The chain combines TRBV2 with TRBJ2-1; 8 positions match TRBD1. V gave up 2 bases and J gave up 3 bases; unmatched junction bases: 6. The CDR3 extends over 16 amino acids. CDR1 and CDR2 (germline): SNHLY, FYNNEI. CDR3 region: CASSEIRTGNYNEQFF. CDR3 nucleotides: TGTGCCAGCAGTGAAATAAGGACAGGGAACTACAATGAGCAGTTCTTC. The variable domain in full, completed from reference TRBV2 and TRBJ2-1, reads EPEVTQTPSHQVTQMGQEVILRCVPISNHLYFYWYRQILGQKVEFLVSFYNNEISEKSEIFDDQFSVERPDGSNFTLKIRSTKLEDSAMYFCASSEIRTGNYNEQFFGPGTRLTVL.

This clone was observed once. This chain uses TRBV7-2 with TRBJ2-5, with D perhaps matching TRBD1 (7 bases). Trimming removed 5 bases from V and 2 bases from J, with 15 bases in between. CDR1 and CDR2 (germline): SGHTA, FQGNSA. The length of the CDR3 is 15 residues. DNA of the CDR3: TGTGCCAGCAGCCTAACCGGGGGACAGCAAGAGACCCAGTACTTC. Its protein product is CASSLTGGQQETQYF.